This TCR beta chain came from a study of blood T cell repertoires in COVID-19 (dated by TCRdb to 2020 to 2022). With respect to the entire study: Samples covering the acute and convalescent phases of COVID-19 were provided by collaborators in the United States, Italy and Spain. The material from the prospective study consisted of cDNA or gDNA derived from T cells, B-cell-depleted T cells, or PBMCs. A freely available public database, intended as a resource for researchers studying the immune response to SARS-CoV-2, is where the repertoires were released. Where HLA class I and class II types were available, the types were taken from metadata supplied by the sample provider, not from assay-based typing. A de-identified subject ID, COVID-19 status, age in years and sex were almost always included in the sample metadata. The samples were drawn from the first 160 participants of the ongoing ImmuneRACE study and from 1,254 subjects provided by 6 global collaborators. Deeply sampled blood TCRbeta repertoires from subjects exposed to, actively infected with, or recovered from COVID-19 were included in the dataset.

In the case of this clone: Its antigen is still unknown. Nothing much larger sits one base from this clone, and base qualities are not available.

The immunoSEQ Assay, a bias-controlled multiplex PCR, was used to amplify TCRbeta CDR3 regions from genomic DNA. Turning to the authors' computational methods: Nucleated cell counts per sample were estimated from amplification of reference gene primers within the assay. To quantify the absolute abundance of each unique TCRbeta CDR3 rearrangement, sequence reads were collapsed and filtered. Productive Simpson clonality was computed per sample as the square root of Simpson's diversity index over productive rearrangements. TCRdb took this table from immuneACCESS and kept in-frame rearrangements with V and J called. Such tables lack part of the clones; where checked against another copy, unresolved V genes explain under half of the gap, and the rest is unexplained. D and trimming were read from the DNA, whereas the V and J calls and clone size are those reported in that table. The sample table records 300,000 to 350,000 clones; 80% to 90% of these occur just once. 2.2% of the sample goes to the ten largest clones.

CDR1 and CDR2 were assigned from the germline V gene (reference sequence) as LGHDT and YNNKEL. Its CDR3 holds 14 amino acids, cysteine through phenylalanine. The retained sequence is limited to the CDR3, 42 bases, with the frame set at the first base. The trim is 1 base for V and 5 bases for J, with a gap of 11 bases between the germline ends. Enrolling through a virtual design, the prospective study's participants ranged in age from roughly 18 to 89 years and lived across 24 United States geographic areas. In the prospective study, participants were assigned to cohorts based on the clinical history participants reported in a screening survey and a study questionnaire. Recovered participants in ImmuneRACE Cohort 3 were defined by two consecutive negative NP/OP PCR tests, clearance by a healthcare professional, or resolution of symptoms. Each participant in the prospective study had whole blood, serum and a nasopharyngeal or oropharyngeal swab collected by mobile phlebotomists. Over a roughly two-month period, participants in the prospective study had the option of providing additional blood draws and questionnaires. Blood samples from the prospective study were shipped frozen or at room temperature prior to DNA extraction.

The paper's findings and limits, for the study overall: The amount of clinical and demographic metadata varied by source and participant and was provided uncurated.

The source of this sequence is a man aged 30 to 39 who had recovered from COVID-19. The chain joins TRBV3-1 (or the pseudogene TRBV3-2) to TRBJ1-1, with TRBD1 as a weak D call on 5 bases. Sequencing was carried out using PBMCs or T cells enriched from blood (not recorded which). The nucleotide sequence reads TGTGCCAGCAGCCAAGTTGCAGGGAGGACTGAAGCTTTCTTT. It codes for CASSQVAGRTEAFF.